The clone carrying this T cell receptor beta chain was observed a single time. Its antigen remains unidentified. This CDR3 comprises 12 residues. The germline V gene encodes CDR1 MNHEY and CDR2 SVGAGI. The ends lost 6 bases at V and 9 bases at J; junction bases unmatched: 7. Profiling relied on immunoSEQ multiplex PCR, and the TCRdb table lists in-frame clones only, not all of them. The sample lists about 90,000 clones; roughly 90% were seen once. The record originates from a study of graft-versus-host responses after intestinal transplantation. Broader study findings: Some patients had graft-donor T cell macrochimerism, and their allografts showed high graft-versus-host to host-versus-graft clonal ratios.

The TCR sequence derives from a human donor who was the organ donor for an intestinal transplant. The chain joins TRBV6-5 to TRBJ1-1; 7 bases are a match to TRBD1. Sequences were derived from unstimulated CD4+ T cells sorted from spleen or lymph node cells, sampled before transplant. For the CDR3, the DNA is TGTGCCAGCAGCCACCGACAGGGCCAAGCTTTCTTT. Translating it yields CASSHRQGQAFF.